Presented here are 30 T cell receptor beta chains from one specimen sequenced in a study of blood T cell repertoires in COVID-19. Here immunoSEQ multiplex PCR was the method, and the copy in TCRdb shows in-frame clones only, minus some. The sample contains 180,000 or so clones, about three quarters of which appear only once. Sequencing was done on a sample of peripheral blood. All receptors come from a woman aged 80 or over with active or convalescent COVID-19.

The chain recombines TRBV2 with TRBJ1-2; 7 bases fit TRBD1. Germline V CDR1 and CDR2: SNHLY, FYNNEI. Losses at the gene ends were 6 bases for V and 8 bases for J; bases not matched to a gene: 15. The CDR3 length is 15 residues. Here the CDR3 DNA reads TGTGCCAGCAGCGCCATATGGGACAGTGATGCCGGCTACACCTTC. As protein: CASSAIWDSDAGYTF.

The chain couples TRBV5-1 to TRBJ1-2; possibly TRBD1 for D (6 bases). Trimming removed 5 bases at V and 2 bases at J, with 16 bases between. Germline values: CDR1 SGHRS, CDR2 YFSETQ. CDR3 length: 15 residues. The CDR3 sequence is CASRNSGVHNYGYTF. CDR3 nucleotide sequence: TGCGCCAGCAGAAATTCAGGGGTCCACAACTATGGCTACACCTTC.

The chain combines TRBV18 with TRBJ1-2, with unresolved D. This CDR3 is 14 amino acids long. CDR1 KGHSH and CDR2 LQKENI come from the germline V gene. Trimming removed 3 bases from V and 5 bases from J, with 13 bases in between. CDR3 sequence reads: CASSPGVLGYGYTF. The DNA for the CDR3 is TGTGCCAGCTCACCGGGAGTTTTAGGGTATGGCTACACCTTC.

This chain joins TRBV6-5 and TRBJ2-5; 11 bases are a match to TRBD1. Trimming at V came to 3 bases and at J to 5 bases, leaving 5 bases not matched to a gene. Germline loops: CDR1 MNHEY, CDR2 SVGAGI. The CDR3 extends over 15 amino acids. The CDR3 sequence: CASSYGDRGWETQYF. The DNA for the CDR3 is TGTGCCAGCAGTTATGGGGACAGGGGGTGGGAGACCCAGTACTTC.

The chain joins TRBV12-3 or TRBV12-4 to TRBJ1-4; possibly TRBD1 for D (6 bases). The CDR3 spans 13 residues. V dropped 6 bases and J dropped 4 bases, with 9 bases sitting between them. The CDR3 DNA reads TGTGCCAGCAGGACAGGAGTTAATGAAAAACTGTTTTTT. It translates to CASRTGVNEKLFF.

V and J are TRBV7-3 and TRBJ2-1; 9 nucleotides align to TRBD2. CDR3 length: 17 residues. V lost 1 base, J lost 7 bases, and 11 bases stayed unmatched. Per germline, CDR1 SGHTA and CDR2 FQGTGA. CDR3 nucleotides: TGTGCCAGCAGCTTAATAGGGCCCGGACTAGCGTTTAATGAGCAGTTCTTC. Its protein is CASSLIGPGLAFNEQFF.

This clone has a single count. The gene calls are TRBV4-3 and TRBJ1-4, with D possibly matching TRBD1 (5 bases). Trimming left V 0 bases short and J 4 bases short, with 9 bases between. Germline V lookup: CDR1 LGHNA, CDR2 YSLEER. The CDR3 loop spans 15 amino acids. CDR3 bases: TGCGCCAGCAGCCAAGATGCCAGGGTTAATGAAAAACTGTTTTTT. It encodes CASSQDARVNEKLFF.

The chain is built from TRBV3-1 (or the pseudogene TRBV3-2) and TRBJ1-2; 9 bases fit TRBD1. Germline loops: CDR1 LGHDT, CDR2 YNNKEL (reference sequence). This CDR3 spans 15 amino acids. The ends lost 6 bases at V and 5 bases at J; junction bases unmatched: 10. Written as DNA, the CDR3 is TGTGCCAGCAGTACAGGGGGCGGGGGTAATTATGGCTACACCTTC. Translation: CASSTGGGGNYGYTF.

The J gene is TRBJ2-2, the V gene TRBV27, with a tentative D call TRBD1 (6 bases). V lost 4 bases to trimming and J lost 6 bases, with 9 bases between them. Germline lookup yields CDR1 MNHEY and CDR2 SMNVEV (reference sequence). There are 13 residues in the CDR3. DNA for the CDR3: TGTGCCAGCAGTTACAGGGTCTCCGGGGAGCTGTTTTTT. Translated: CASSYRVSGELFF.

J is TRBJ2-3 and V is TRBV5-1, with TRBD1 matching over 9 bases. This CDR3 comprises 16 residues. CDR1 and CDR2 from the germline V gene are SGHRS and YFSETQ. Trimming at V came to 4 bases and at J to 1 base, leaving 7 bases not matched to a gene. Here the CDR3 DNA reads TGCGCCAGCAGCCCGGGGACAGGGAGGGGCACAGATACGCAGTATTTT. Translated, it gives CASSPGTGRGTDTQYF.

This clone was detected only once. This rearrangement joins TRBV19 to TRBJ1-4, with 7 positions matching TRBD1. V was clipped by 7 bases and J by 3 bases; unmatched bases: 5. The CDR3 contains 14 residues. CDR1 is LNHDA and CDR2 is SQIVND in the germline V gene (reference sequence). The CDR3 is CASKRTGANEKLFF. Here the CDR3 DNA reads TGTGCCAGTAAAAGAACAGGGGCTAATGAAAAACTGTTTTTT.

The chain carries TRBV5-1 and TRBJ2-7, with a possible D match to TRBD1 (5 bases). CDR1 is SGHRS and CDR2 is YFSETQ in the germline V gene. V lost 1 base to trimming and J lost 2 bases, with 10 bases between them. This CDR3 has 14 amino acids. In DNA, the CDR3 is TGCGCCAGCAGCTTGCAGGGATTTACCTACGAGCAGTACTTC. Translated: CASSLQGFTYEQYF. The entire variable domain, with the rest obtained from reference TRBV5-1 and TRBJ2-7, is as follows: KAGVTQTPRYLIKTRGQQVTLSCSPISGHRSVSWYQQTPGQGLQFLFEYFSETQRNKGNFPGRFSGRQFSNSRSEMNVSTLELGDSALYLCASSLQGFTYEQYFGPGTRLTVT.

The chain joins TRBV7-9 to TRBJ2-1; D not resolved. The CDR3 covers 15 residues. The V end was cut by 2 bases, the J end by 0 bases, with 8 bases between. CDR1 is SEHNR and CDR2 is FQNEAQ in the germline V gene (reference sequence). The CDR3 here is CASSLRRDSYNEQFF. The DNA of the CDR3 is TGTGCCAGCAGCTTACGTCGCGACTCCTACAATGAGCAGTTCTTC.

This clone was picked up a small number of times. V is TRBV5-1 and J is TRBJ2-2, with 11 nucleotides matching TRBD2. CDR1 and CDR2 from the germline V gene are SGHRS and YFSETQ. The trim removed 4 bases at V and 4 bases at J, leaving 6 bases unmatched. The CDR3 extends over 16 amino acids. CDR3 loop: CASSPSSGGFTGELFF. CDR3 nucleotides: TGCGCCAGCAGCCCATCTAGCGGGGGGTTCACCGGGGAGCTGTTTTTT. Complete variable domain (other parts from reference TRBV5-1 and TRBJ2-2): KAGVTQTPRYLIKTRGQQVTLSCSPISGHRSVSWYQQTPGQGLQFLFEYFSETQRNKGNFPGRFSGRQFSNSRSEMNVSTLELGDSALYLCASSPSSGGFTGELFFGEGSRLTVL.

The V gene is TRBV4-1, the J gene TRBJ1-4; 8 bases agree with TRBD1. This CDR3 spans 13 amino acids. Trimming removed 2 bases from V and 10 bases from J; junction bases left unmatched: 3. CDR1 and CDR2 (germline): MGHRA, YSYEKL. The DNA of the CDR3 is TGCGCCAGCAGCCAACAGGGGGCAGCAAAACTGTTTTTT. It encodes CASSQQGAAKLFF.

V and J are TRBV18 and TRBJ1-2; 9 bases line up with TRBD1. V lost 8 bases and J lost 8; bases outside the gene matches: 9. The CDR3 loop spans 13 amino acids. Germline values: CDR1 KGHSH, CDR2 LQKENI. CDR3 in amino acids: CASGTGGELGYTF. The CDR3 DNA follows: TGTGCCAGCGGCACAGGGGGCGAGTTGGGCTACACCTTC.

The count of this clone is one. The chain links TRBV18 to TRBJ1-3; D unclear. The CDR3 has 16 residues. From germline, CDR1 is KGHSH and CDR2 LQKENI. The ends were cut back, 0 bases at V and 0 bases at J, with 9 bases in the middle. CDR3 in DNA: TGTGCCAGCTCACCACCGGCGGGGAGCTCTGGAAACACCATATATTTT. It yields the protein CASSPPAGSSGNTIYF. The variable domain in full, completed from reference TRBV18 and TRBJ1-3, reads NAGVMQNPRHLVRRRGQEARLRCSPMKGHSHVYWYRQLPEEGLKFMVYLQKENIIDESGMPKERFSAEFPKEGPSILRIQQVVRGDSAAYFCASSPPAGSSGNTIYFGEGSWLTVV.

J is TRBJ2-1 and V is TRBV29-1; 11 bases are shared with TRBD2. Per germline, CDR1 SQVTM and CDR2 ANQGSEA. The CDR3 runs to 14 residues. The trim removed 4 bases at V and 4 bases at J, leaving 3 bases unmatched. The CDR3 DNA follows: TGCAGCGTTGCTCTAGCGGGGGGATACAATGAGCAGTTCTTC. It translates to CSVALAGGYNEQFF.

The genes are TRBV27 and TRBJ2-1; TRBD1 might be the D (5 bases). The CDR3 spans 18 residues. Germline lookup yields CDR1 MNHEY and CDR2 SMNVEV (reference sequence). Deletions cut 0 bases from V and 6 bases from J, with 21 bases between. The DNA of the CDR3 is TGTGCCAGCAGTTTATCAAACCCCGCAGGGTTGTATCCCAATGAGCAGTTCTTC. Amino acids: CASSLSNPAGLYPNEQFF.

The rearrangement uses TRBV3-1 (or the pseudogene TRBV3-2) and TRBJ1-5; possible D gene TRBD1, 6 bases. Trimming removed 1 base from V and 0 bases from J, with 7 bases in between. There are 15 residues in the CDR3. CDR1 is LGHDT and CDR2 is YNNKEL in the germline V gene (reference sequence). CDR3 nucleotides: TGTGCCAGCAGCCAAGGGACAGTTAGCAATCAGCCCCAGCATTTT. Translated, it gives CASSQGTVSNQPQHF.

This chain joins TRBV28 and TRBJ1-6; D is perhaps TRBD1 (5 bases). The CDR3 runs 13 residues. The germline V gene encodes CDR1 MDHEN and CDR2 SYDVKM. The germline V and J ends were trimmed by 4 bases and 10 bases, with 11 bases remaining between them. This chain's CDR3 is CASSYFRGSPLHF. The CDR3 DNA follows: TGTGCCAGCAGTTATTTTCGGGGGTCACCCCTCCACTTT.

This clone was seen once. This chain joins TRBV9 and TRBJ2-7; TRBD2 aligns across 8 bases. V shed 5 bases, J shed 6 bases, and the junction held 10 bases outside the gene matches. The CDR3 totals 14 residues. Germline CDR1 and CDR2: SGDLS and YYNGEE. The CDR3 loop reads CASSKAGALLEQYF. Here the CDR3 DNA reads TGTGCCAGCAGTAAAGCGGGGGCCCTCCTCGAGCAGTACTTC.

The V gene is TRBV6-5, the J gene TRBJ1-1; D is ambiguous. Germline V gene lookup returns CDR1 MNHEY and CDR2 SVGAGI. Trimming shortened V by 4 bases and J by 4 bases, and 16 bases separated the two germline ends. The CDR3 sequence is 15 residues long. For the CDR3, the DNA is TGTGCCAGCAGTTCCCATTTAAGAGGGCTCACTGAAGCTTTCTTT. This gives the protein CASSSHLRGLTEAFF.

The chain joins TRBV2 to TRBJ1-5; 7 positions match TRBD1. CDR1 is SNHLY, CDR2 FYNNEI, per germline. The CDR3 totals 17 residues. The trim removed 8 bases at V and 0 bases at J, leaving 13 bases unmatched. DNA of the CDR3: TGTGCCAGCGTTTCGGACAGGCTTCGCTATAGCAATCAGCCCCAGCATTTT. Protein: CASVSDRLRYSNQPQHF.

The chain has TRBV28 and TRBJ1-1; possible D gene TRBD1, 5 bases. The CDR3 is made up of 14 amino acids. CDR1 is MDHEN and CDR2 is SYDVKM in the germline V gene. The ends were cut back, 10 bases at V and 7 bases at J, with 22 bases in the middle. Written as DNA, the CDR3 is TGTGCCACACAAAGAGACAGTTCGGTCGTTGAAGCTTTCTTT. It yields the protein CATQRDSSVVEAFF.

V gene TRBV28 combines with J gene TRBJ1-5, with D possibly being TRBD1 (6 bases). The V end lost 6 bases, the J end lost 4 bases, and 7 bases lay between the germline ends. The CDR3 is 12 amino acids. The germline V gene has CDR1 MDHEN and CDR2 SYDVKM. CDR3 bases: TGTGCCAGCAGGGACAGAAATCAGCCCCAGCATTTT. It yields the protein CASRDRNQPQHF.

This clone was detected many times. CDR3 DNA sequence: TGCGCCAGCAAGGTAGCGGAGGTCTACAATGAGCAGTTCTTC. It encodes CASKVAEVYNEQFF. V is TRBV5-1 and J is TRBJ2-1; tentatively, D is TRBD2 (6 bases). This CDR3 contains 14 residues. V lost 6 bases and J lost 3, with 13 bases in between. Germline values: CDR1 SGHRS, CDR2 YFSETQ.

This chain connects TRBV5-5 to TRBJ2-7, with 10 bases lining up with TRBD1. The CDR3 consists of 16 residues. V lost 0 bases and J lost 2; bases outside the gene matches: 5. The V gene's germline CDR1 is SGHKS and CDR2 YYEKEE (reference sequence). For the CDR3, the DNA is TGTGCCAGCAGCTTGGATATAGGGACAGGGGCCTACGAGCAGTACTTC. This codes for CASSLDIGTGAYEQYF.

V and J are TRBV12-3 or TRBV12-4 and TRBJ2-7; D gene unclear. The CDR3 sequence is 11 residues long. Between the trimmed V and J ends, which lost 1 base and 5 bases, there was a span of 3 bases. The CDR3 DNA sequence: TGTGCCAGCAGTTTAGGGCACGAGCAGTACTTC. It translates to CASSLGHEQYF.

The rearrangement uses TRBV3-1 (or the pseudogene TRBV3-2) and TRBJ2-3; a weak D match, TRBD1 (6 bases). CDR1 and CDR2 (germline): LGHDT, YNNKEL (reference sequence). The ends were cut back, 2 bases at V and 0 bases at J, with 21 bases in the middle. CDR3 length equals 19 residues. CDR3 bases: TGTGCCAGCAGCCAATCTGACAATAGACAGGCCGTAAGCACAGATACGCAGTATTTT. As protein: CASSQSDNRQAVSTDTQYF.